The 24 T cell receptor beta chains below were found in one sample sequenced in a study of blood T cell repertoires in COVID-19. Measured with immunoSEQ multiplex PCR; TCRdb has only the in-frame clones, and not every one. The sample holds 55,000 to 80,000 clones; roughly three quarters are singletons and the top ten take less than 10%. Sequenced material: peripheral blood. The receptors stem from a human donor in a cohort sampled during active COVID-19.

This clone was recorded once. The chain couples TRBV28 to TRBJ2-7, with D possibly matching TRBD2 (6 bases). Per germline, CDR1 MDHEN and CDR2 SYDVKM. This CDR3 is built from 12 residues. V lost 3 bases and J lost 5, with 8 bases in between. The chain's CDR3 is CASSLGGNEQYF. The DNA for the CDR3 is TGTGCCAGCAGTTTGGGAGGTAACGAGCAGTACTTC.

This rearrangement joins TRBV19 to TRBJ1-2; D gene unclear. V dropped 8 bases and J dropped 3 bases, with 4 bases sitting between them. Germline CDR1 is LNHDA and CDR2 is SQIVND (reference sequence). The CDR3 spans 10 residues. Written as DNA, the CDR3 is TGTGCCAGTTTCGACTATGGCTACACCTTC. This encodes CASFDYGYTF.

This clone has just one count. The V and J genes are TRBV27 and TRBJ2-1; 8 bases align to TRBD1. Germline V CDR1 and CDR2: MNHEY, SMNVEV (reference sequence). The CDR3 length is 14 residues. The V segment lost 4 bases and the J segment 7 bases; nucleotides outside the gene matches: 6. CDR3 sequence reads: CASSSRGRTNEQFF. CDR3 nucleotide sequence: TGTGCCAGCAGTTCCAGGGGGCGGACGAATGAGCAGTTCTTC.

This clone has only a few counts. V is TRBV18 and J is TRBJ2-7, with a possible D match to TRBD2 (5 bases). Trimming removed 0 bases from V and 11 bases from J, with 14 bases in between. The length of the CDR3 is 13 residues. Germline CDR1 KGHSH, CDR2 LQKENI. The CDR3 reads CASSPPHNREKYF. The CDR3, as DNA: TGTGCCAGCTCACCACCCCATAATCGGGAAAAGTACTTC.

V and J are TRBV4-1 and TRBJ1-1; D gene unclear. This CDR3 region has 15 residues. Germline V gene lookup returns CDR1 MGHRA and CDR2 YSYEKL. Trimming shortened V by 0 bases and J by 7 bases, and 15 bases separated the two germline ends. CDR3 sequence (DNA): TGCGCCAGCAGCCAAGATTCATCAGGCCTCCTTGAAGCTTTCTTT. Translated: CASSQDSSGLLEAFF.

The sample holds many counts of this clone. V gene TRBV24-1 combines with J gene TRBJ1-2, with 9 nucleotides matching TRBD1. Germline values: CDR1 KGHDR, CDR2 SFDVKD. The CDR3 is 14 amino acids. Trimming removed 4 bases from V and 8 bases from J; junction bases left unmatched: 7. The CDR3 region has the DNA TGTGCCACCAGTGAACCGAATACAGGGGGCGGCTACACCTTC. It encodes CATSEPNTGGGYTF.

The chain recombines TRBV5-1 with TRBJ2-1, with TRBD2 matching 10 bases. Germline CDR1 SGHRS, CDR2 YFSETQ. The V segment lost 5 bases and the J segment 8 bases; nucleotides outside the gene matches: 4. The CDR3 has 13 residues. CDR3 sequence: CASRPGTSDEQFF. DNA for the CDR3: TGCGCCAGCAGACCCGGGACTAGCGATGAGCAGTTCTTC.

The V gene is TRBV28, the J gene TRBJ2-1, with a possible D match to TRBD2 (6 bases). Per the germline V gene, CDR1 is MDHEN and CDR2 is SYDVKM. With 8 bases removed from V and 0 bases from J, the gap between germline ends came to 17 bases. The CDR3 has 16 amino acids. CDR3 region: CASGGIDVPSYNEQFF. CDR3 nucleotides: TGTGCCAGCGGAGGGATTGACGTACCCTCCTACAATGAGCAGTTCTTC.

V is TRBV5-6 and J is TRBJ2-5; TRBD1 is a possible D gene (6 bases). Germline V gives CDR1 SGHDT, CDR2 YYEEEE. CDR3 length: 16 amino acids. Trimming stripped 3 bases from V and 5 bases from J, with 20 bases between. The chain's CDR3 is CASSSQPLGAGETQYF. Here the CDR3 DNA reads TGTGCCAGCAGCTCACAACCATTGGGGGCAGGGGAGACCCAGTACTTC.

The V call is TRBV6-5, the J call TRBJ2-1; tentative D call: TRBD1 (5 bases). With 8 bases removed from V and 10 bases from J, the gap between germline ends came to 9 bases. Germline assignment: CDR1 MNHEY and CDR2 SVGAGI. This CDR3 is built from 10 residues. CDR3 residues: CASGHREQFF. The CDR3 nucleotides are TGTGCCAGCGGCCACAGGGAGCAGTTCTTC.

The rearrangement links TRBV28 to TRBJ2-7; the match to TRBD2 covers 9 bases. Per germline, CDR1 MDHEN and CDR2 SYDVKM. This CDR3 contains 16 residues. The ends lost 1 base at V and 3 bases at J; junction bases unmatched: 7. The CDR3 DNA is TGTGCCAGCAGTTTATTGGGTAGCGGGAGTGGCTACGAGCAGTACTTC. Amino acid sequence: CASSLLGSGSGYEQYF.

CDR3 nucleotides: TGTGCCAGTAGGTGGCGGGGGCAGAGTCACACTGAAGCTTTCTTT. It specifies CASRWRGQSHTEAFF. The rearrangement joins TRBV19 to TRBJ1-1, with D perhaps TRBD1 (6 bases). CDR3 length: 15 amino acids. V was pared by 6 bases and J by 3 bases, with 17 bases between. Germline V gene sequence: CDR1 LNHDA, CDR2 SQIVND (reference sequence).

V is TRBV2 and J is TRBJ2-1; 7 bases agree with TRBD2. The CDR3 sequence is 15 residues long. The germline gives CDR1 SNHLY, CDR2 FYNNEI. The J segment lost 2 bases and the V segment lost 4 bases, leaving 5 bases of the junction unmatched. CDR3 bases: TGTGCCAGCAGTGTAGCGGGCATAACCTACAATGAGCAGTTCTTC. Translated: CASSVAGITYNEQFF.

In its sample, this clone was seen a few times. J is TRBJ2-7 and V is TRBV4-2, with unresolved D. V dropped 2 bases and J dropped 3 bases, with 8 bases sitting between them. Germline V lookup: CDR1 LGHNA, CDR2 YNFKEQ. The CDR3 consists of 13 residues. The CDR3 DNA reads as TGTGCCAGCAGCCAATGGAACAGCTACGAGCAGTACTTC. Translation: CASSQWNSYEQYF.

This clone has only a few counts. The chain combines TRBV5-4 with TRBJ1-1; D not resolved. CDR3 length: 12 residues. Germline CDR1 and CDR2: SGHNT and YYREEE (reference sequence). The V end was cut by 5 bases, the J end by 4 bases, with 9 bases between. In nucleotides, the CDR3 is TGTGCCAGCAGGAGGGAAGGCACTGAAGCTTTCTTT. Its protein product is CASRREGTEAFF. Full variable domain (rest looked up from reference TRBV5-4 and TRBJ1-1): ETGVTQSPTHLIKTRGQQVTLRCSSQSGHNTVSWYQQALGQGPQFIFQYYREEENGRGNFPPRFSGLQFPNYSSELNVNALELDDSALYLCASRREGTEAFFGQGTRLTVV.

The rearrangement uses TRBV5-6 and TRBJ1-1, with D unclear. This CDR3 has 13 amino acids. Germline assignment: CDR1 SGHDT and CDR2 YYEEEE. V was shortened by 2 bases and J by 6 bases, with 11 bases between the two germline ends. CDR3 sequence: CASSFTGVAEAFF. DNA of the CDR3: TGTGCCAGCAGCTTTACCGGGGTGGCTGAAGCTTTCTTT.

The rearrangement uses TRBV4-1 and TRBJ1-1; TRBD1 matches at 7 bases. V was pared by 4 bases and J by 4 bases, with 6 bases of the junction left unmatched. The CDR3 runs 14 residues. CDR1 is MGHRA and CDR2 is YSYEKL in the germline V gene. This CDR3 is CASSPRDRFTEAFF. The CDR3 bases are TGCGCCAGCAGCCCCCGGGACAGATTCACTGAAGCTTTCTTT.

The V and J genes are TRBV14 and TRBJ2-3; D unclear. The CDR3 is 13 amino acids. Trimming removed 4 bases at V and 11 bases at J, with 16 bases between. The germline V gene has CDR1 SGHDN and CDR2 FVKESK. CDR3 in amino acids: CASSLPGARRQYF. The CDR3 nucleotides are TGTGCCAGCAGCCTCCCCGGAGCCCGAAGGCAGTATTTT. Combining the CDR3 with reference TRBV14 and TRBJ2-3 gives the whole variable domain EAGVTQFPSHSVIEKGQTVTLRCDPISGHDNLYWYRRVMGKEIKFLLHFVKESKQDESGMPNNRFLAERTGGTYSTLKVQPAELEDSGVYFCASSLPGARRQYFGPGTRLTVL.

The chain links TRBV28 to TRBJ2-7; no firm D call. Trimming removed 3 bases at V and 6 bases at J, with 12 bases between. The V gene's germline CDR1 is MDHEN and CDR2 SYDVKM. The CDR3 is made up of 13 amino acids. The CDR3 spells CASSFIGSGEQYF. CDR3 nucleotides: TGTGCCAGCAGTTTCATCGGATCGGGCGAGCAGTACTTC. The full variable domain, in which reference TRBV28 and TRBJ2-7 provide the parts outside the CDR3, is DVKVTQSSRYLVKRTGEKVFLECVQDMDHENMFWYRQDPGLGLRLIYFSYDVKMKEKGDIPEGYSVSREKKERFSLILESASTNQTSMYLCASSFIGSGEQYFGPGTRLTVT.

The chain links TRBV2 to TRBJ2-7, with D perhaps matching TRBD1 (6 bases). In germline, CDR1 is SNHLY, CDR2 FYNNEI. V lost 7 bases to trimming and J lost 5 bases, with 9 bases between them. This CDR3 contains 11 residues. CDR3 sequence reads: CASIGGNEQYF. The CDR3 DNA follows: TGTGCCAGCATAGGGGGTAACGAGCAGTACTTC.

V gene TRBV21-1 combines with J gene TRBJ2-7; TRBD2 reflects the table's D call only, with no check against the DNA. TRBV21-1 represents a pseudogene. The CDR3 contains 14 residues. The CDR3 DNA is TGTGCCAGCAGCCTAGGCGGGACTCCCTACGAGCAGTACTTC. As protein: CASSLGGTPYEQYF.

The chain is built from TRBV7-8 and TRBJ2-7; D unclear. The length of the CDR3 is 12 residues. Germline CDR1 is SGHVS and CDR2 is FQNEAQ. Trimming stripped 5 bases from V and 0 bases from J, with 5 bases between. CDR3 bases: TGTGCCAGCAGCCCTCCCTCCTACGAGCAGTACTTC. Translated, it gives CASSPPSYEQYF.

This clone was recorded once. The V and J genes are TRBV7-9 and TRBJ2-3; tentatively, D is TRBD2 (7 bases). The CDR3 covers 15 residues. Germline CDR1 SEHNR, CDR2 FQNEAQ (reference sequence). V dropped 6 bases and J dropped 3 bases, with 16 bases sitting between them. The CDR3 loop reads CASSLRGASTDTQYF. CDR3 sequence (DNA): TGTGCCAGCAGTTTACGGGGGGCCTCGACAGATACGCAGTATTTT.

CDR3 coding DNA: TGTGCCAGCAGCCCCTATCGGTACAATGAGCAGTTCTTC. This codes for CASSPYRYNEQFF. V gene TRBV5-6 combines with J gene TRBJ2-1; D gene unclear. The V gene lost 4 bases and the J gene lost 4 bases, with 9 bases spanning the gap. CDR1 is SGHDT, CDR2 YYEEEE, per germline. The CDR3 loop spans 13 amino acids. Together with reference TRBV5-6 and TRBJ2-1, the CDR3 gives the full variable domain: DAGVTQSPTHLIKTRGQQVTLRCSPKSGHDTVSWYQQALGQGPQFIFQYYEEEERQRGNFPDRFSGHQFPNYSSELNVNALLLGDSALYLCASSPYRYNEQFFGPGTRLTVL.